This record concerns one TCR beta chain sequence. The data originate from a study of T cell changes during pregnancy in multiple sclerosis. The protocol was immunoSEQ multiplex PCR, while the TCRdb copy is restricted to in-frame clones and leaves out a portion. The top ten hold approximately 6.8% of the sample, which has 40,000 or so clones, roughly 91% seen once. Germline V gives CDR1 SEHNR, CDR2 FQNEAQ (reference sequence). The CDR3 has 15 amino acids. Trimming removed 5 bases from V and 9 bases from J; junction bases left unmatched: 11. The J gene is TRBJ2-1, the V gene TRBV7-9; 9 bases are shared with TRBD1. The sequencing used CD8+ T cells from peripheral blood mononuclear cells, collected in the third trimester of pregnancy. This sequence was found in a female donor with multiple sclerosis, enrolled in a pregnancy study. The CDR3 spells CASSPPGQGKGEQFF. DNA of the CDR3: TGTGCCAGCAGCCCTCCGGGACAGGGAAAAGGTGAGCAGTTCTTC.